This TCR beta chain was profiled in a study of Graves' ophthalmopathy and Graves' hyperthyroidism (dated by TCRdb to the late 2010s). About the study as a whole: Peripheral blood was collected at initial diagnosis, prior to any treatment. TCR beta repertoire signatures were used to distinguish Graves' ophthalmopathy from Graves' hyperthyroidism and to predict progression to ophthalmopathy. In total, approximately 140 blood samples were TCR-sequenced: 43 ophthalmopathy, some 75 hyperthyroidism and some 17 hyperthyroidism-to-ophthalmopathy patients. A discovery set of 95 to 100 patients (around 44 ophthalmopathy, 57 stable hyperthyroidism) was enrolled to explore V-J signatures distinguishing ophthalmopathy from hyperthyroidism. An independent validation cohort comprised around 20 hyperthyroidism patients and over 15 patients who later progressed from hyperthyroidism to ophthalmopathy. In several hyperthyroidism patients, the T-cell repertoire of thyroid tissue was compared with the T-cell repertoire of blood. Following sample collection, hyperthyroidism patients were given methimazole at a starting dose of 30 mg daily, and ophthalmopathy patients were given high-dose intravenous methylprednisolone. Overall study outcomes, separate from this receptor: In validation, the model predicted ophthalmopathy progression with about 64% sensitivity and roughly 72% specificity; about a dozen predicted patients were CT-confirmed with GO in a median of around 6.5 months. The 13-signature model separated ophthalmopathy from stable hyperthyroidism with over 85% sensitivity and less than 83% specificity in cross-validation, and 80%/75% in the test set. Most of the expanded thyroid clonotypes with a frequency above 0.001 were also detected in blood, and it was suggested that the thyroid immune response may be reflected by blood repertoires. No statistical method was used to set the sample size in advance, and the investigators knew which group each participant was assigned to.

For repertoire sequencing, TCR beta CDR3 regions were amplified from RNA transcripts. The first round of RT-PCR was done with HTBI primers and the Qiagen OneStep RT-PCR kit, and was followed by a second round of multiplex PCR, then size selection and purification. Libraries were sequenced on an Illumina HiSeq2000 using paired-end 100 bp reads. For the original study's pipeline: SOAPnuke was used to process the reads, removing any read that contained adapters or uncalled bases, had a mean Phred below 15, or lacked an exact match to the constant primer or identifier. COPE v1.2.5 was used to merge high-quality paired reads. Each unique nucleotide sequence was treated as a clonotype, and MiTCR v1.1 was used to align the clonotypes to the IMGT TRB V, D and J references. The analysis was limited to V-J combinations with a frequency above 0.0001, which together covered 99.2% of repertoires. For each V-J combination, a TCR clonal expansion and chaos score was defined as F50 clonal expansion divided by the chaos observed in the TCRdist matrix. Features were reduced by Welch's t-statistics and random forest to 10 to 15 V-J combinations, which fed a naive Bayes classifier. The Morisita-Horn index was used to measure how similar the thyroid and blood repertoires were. TCRdb reprocessed the public reads (quality trimming at Q25 with fastp, clone calling with MiXCR) and kept in-frame beta chains. Records with the same CDR3 protein are collapsed into one entry carrying the most frequent genes and DNA. It is TCRdb's table, rather than the study itself, that gives the V and J calls and clone size. For this sample there are about 240,000 distinct CDR3 sequences; 40% to 50% appear just once. Clones ranked in the top ten supply roughly 45% of the sample.

A remark on this clonotype: Its antigen is unknown. Base qualities are not recorded, but no much larger clone differs from it by a single base.

Patients with ophthalmopathy had moderately to severely active disease, with a Clinical Activity Score of 3 or more, a NOSPECS grade of 4 or more, and a disease duration of less than 3 months. Patients with other autoimmune diseases, uncontrolled infections, pregnancy or lactation were excluded. Diagnosis was based on clinical symptoms, serum thyroxine, TRAb, thyroid ultrasound and orbital computed tomography. Ficoll-Paque density gradient centrifugation was used to isolate PBMCs from about 10 ml of fresh peripheral blood. Trizol reagent was used to extract the total RNA, and its quality was then checked on an Agilent 2100 Bioanalyzer. V lost 6 bases and J lost 5 bases, and the count of bases not matched to a germline gene is 14. The CDR3 numbers 15 residues from cysteine through phenylalanine. Of all the DNA, just the CDR3 is kept, 45 bases in frame from base 1. Per the germline V gene, SQVTM is the CDR1 and ANQGSEA is the CDR2.

The source material was peripheral blood. This clonotype originated in an adult man with Graves' ophthalmopathy. The chain is assembled from TRBV29-1 and TRBJ2-5; the central 8 bases match TRBD2. The DNA is TGCAGCGTGGAACCGGGACTAGGGGCGGGGGAGACCCAGTACTTC. The resulting protein is CSVEPGLGAGETQYF.